The present T cell receptor (beta chain) was sequenced within a study of early T cells in non-severe SARS-CoV-2 infection. Across the whole study: Sequencing targeted bulk RNA from unsorted whole blood, leaving chains unpaired.

Unique molecular identifiers (one per individual cDNA molecule) were attached. MiXCR, run by TCRdb on the 5' RACE reads, gives a single entry per CDR3 protein. The data show 50,000 or so distinct CDR3 sequences, with 3.5% to 5% seen just once and 5% to 7.5% held by the top ten. Findings and caveats of the study: Database matching using VDJdb favored anti-spike CD8 responses, with private and CD4 specificities left missing.

This clonotype has ten or more counts. No antigen is known for it. This receptor was taken from an adult who was a healthcare worker with PCR-confirmed SARS-CoV-2 infection or an uninfected control (not recorded which). Material for sequencing was whole blood.

CDR3 region: CASSPTERGAGNEQFF. As DNA, the CDR3 is TGTGCCAGCAGCCCCACCGAGAGGGGGGCGGGGAATGAGCAGTTCTTC. The gene calls are TRBV11-2 and TRBJ2-1; D is tentatively TRBD1 or TRBD2 (6 bases each). Trimming removed 5 bases from V and 7 bases from J, with 21 bases in between. The CDR3 length is 16 residues. Per the germline V gene, CDR1 is SGHAT and CDR2 is FQNNGV. Full variable domain (missing parts from reference TRBV11-2 and TRBJ2-1): EAGVAQSPRYKIIEKRQSVAFWCNPISGHATLYWYQQILGQGPKLLIQFQNNGVVDDSQLPKDRFSAERLKGVDSTLKIQPAKLEDSAVYLCASSPTERGAGNEQFFGPGTRLTVL.